This passage covers 20 T cell receptor beta chains from one sample sequenced in a study of beta chain features in type 1 diabetes. The sequenced template was cDNA made from the entire isolated RNA. Clones were sequenced by immunoSEQ multiplex PCR, and TCRdb holds only the in-frame ones, with some missing. The table includes fewer than 400,000 clones, around 9.3% detected once. The study, taken as a whole, reports: Shorter TCRB CDR3s, moderately but significantly so, marked every one of the four CD4+ subsets in Type 1 diabetes patients.

The antigens for these receptors are not known. Specimen: central memory CD4+ T cells from blood. All receptors derive from a man aged 25-45 years with type 1 diabetes.

The chain uses TRBV6-5 and TRBJ2-3, with D perhaps matching TRBD1 (6 bases). CDR3 length: 11 amino acids. CDR1 is MNHEY and CDR2 is SVGAGI in the germline V gene. The V and J ends lost 9 bases and 6 bases respectively, with 10 bases between them. CDR3: CARTGPDTQYF. The CDR3 DNA is TGTGCCAGGACAGGCCCCGATACGCAGTATTTT.

The sample holds a few counts of this clone. The chain combines TRBV20-1 with TRBJ1-1; the match to TRBD1 covers 7 bases. Germline V gene lookup returns CDR1 DFQATT and CDR2 SNEGSKA (reference sequence). The trim removed 6 bases at V and 10 bases at J, leaving 8 bases unmatched. The CDR3 runs to 11 residues. The CDR3 region is CSAPQGGGAFF. The CDR3 DNA follows: TGCAGTGCCCCCCAGGGGGGCGGAGCTTTCTTT.

This clone was observed a handful of times. The chain is built from TRBV6-5 and TRBJ1-2, with no clear D. Germline loops: CDR1 MNHEY, CDR2 SVGAGI. Trimming took 6 bases from V and 4 from J, leaving 15 bases between them. The length of the CDR3 is 14 residues. The chain's CDR3 is CASREREDVYGYTF. Here the CDR3 DNA reads TGTGCCAGCAGAGAGAGGGAGGACGTCTATGGCTACACCTTC.

This clone has only a few counts. The rearrangement joins TRBV11-2 to TRBJ2-1; tentative D call: TRBD1 (6 bases). The CDR3 sequence is 16 residues long. The V gene's germline CDR1 is SGHAT and CDR2 FQNNGV. Trimming removed 5 bases at V and 0 bases at J, with 14 bases between. CDR3 sequence: CASSARQDSSYNEQFF. CDR3 in DNA: TGTGCCAGCAGCGCCCGACAGGATAGCTCCTACAATGAGCAGTTCTTC. Looking up the rest from reference TRBV11-2 and TRBJ2-1 gives the full variable domain: EAGVAQSPRYKIIEKRQSVAFWCNPISGHATLYWYQQILGQGPKLLIQFQNNGVVDDSQLPKDRFSAERLKGVDSTLKIQPAKLEDSAVYLCASSARQDSSYNEQFFGPGTRLTVL.

V usage is TRBV7-9 and J usage is TRBJ2-7; D gene uncertain. With 1 base removed from V and 0 bases from J, the gap between germline ends came to 10 bases. CDR3 size: 15 residues. Germline values: CDR1 SEHNR, CDR2 FQNEAQ (reference sequence). The CDR3 nucleotides read TGTGCCAGCAGCTTAGTGGCAGCTTCCTCCTACGAGCAGTACTTC. It translates to CASSLVAASSYEQYF. The full variable domain, with the rest looked up from reference TRBV7-9 and TRBJ2-7, is DTGVSQNPRHKITKRGQNVTFRCDPISEHNRLYWYRQTLGQGPEFLTYFQNEAQLEKSRLLSDRFSAERPKGSFSTLEIQRTEQGDSAMYLCASSLVAASSYEQYFGPGTRLTVT.

About this clone: Distinct nucleotide sequences in the sample also encode this CDR3. The V and J genes are TRBV5-1 and TRBJ2-3, with 8 positions matching TRBD1. The CDR3 runs 16 residues. V dropped 4 bases and J dropped 0; count of bases not matched to a gene: 7. Looked up from germline, CDR1 is SGHRS and CDR2 is YFSETQ. DNA of the CDR3: TGCGCCAGCAGCCCCGGGACAGGAACTAGCACAGATACGCAGTATTTT. Its translation is CASSPGTGTSTDTQYF.

This clone showed up many times. The chain links TRBV2 to TRBJ2-1; 15 nucleotides agree with TRBD2. The ends lost 7 bases at V and 5 bases at J; junction bases unmatched: 6. This CDR3 contains 16 residues. Germline assignment: CDR1 SNHLY and CDR2 FYNNEI. Here the CDR3 DNA reads TGTGCCAGCACTGGACTAGCGGGGGGGCGACACAATGAGCAGTTCTTC. Protein sequence: CASTGLAGGRHNEQFF.

In this sample, this clone turned up many times. CDR3 bases: TGTGCCATCAGTGAGCTGGGTGATCATTCACCCCTCCACTTT. Protein sequence: CAISELGDHSPLHF. This rearrangement joins TRBV10-3 to TRBJ1-6; D not certain. Germline V CDR1 and CDR2: ENHRY, SYGVKD. This CDR3 has 14 residues. Trimming removed 2 bases from V and 8 bases from J, with 10 bases in between.

The rearrangement joins TRBV7-2 to TRBJ2-7; a weak D match, TRBD2 (5 bases). Trimming left V 2 bases short and J 7 bases short, with 12 bases between. This CDR3 is 13 amino acids long. Germline V CDR1 and CDR2: SGHTA, FQGNSA. This CDR3 reads CASSLSRGPEQYF. CDR3 in DNA: TGTGCCAGCAGCTTATCTCGAGGGCCGGAGCAGTACTTC.

This clone was seen many times. The chain combines TRBV27 with TRBJ1-6; D not resolved. CDR1 MNHEY and CDR2 SMNVEV come from the germline V gene (reference sequence). The CDR3 contains 17 residues. The V end lost 0 bases, the J end lost 10 bases, and 19 bases lay between the germline ends. CDR3 DNA sequence: TGTGCCAGCAGTTTATCATCTTATCGGCAGCCGAGGTCACCCCTCCACTTT. It yields the protein CASSLSSYRQPRSPLHF.

This clone was detected a few times. The chain recombines TRBV30 with TRBJ2-4; TRBD2 matches at 9 bases. The V gene's germline CDR1 is GTSNPN and CDR2 SVGIG (reference sequence). V was clipped by 1 base and J by 3 bases; unmatched bases: 7. The CDR3 spans 16 residues. CDR3 protein: CAWSALRGGGKNIQYF. In nucleotides, the CDR3 is TGTGCCTGGAGTGCTTTGCGGGGGGGCGGCAAAAACATTCAGTACTTC.

This clone was found a few times. This chain joins TRBV7-7 and TRBJ2-5; D is unresolved. Germline CDR1 and CDR2: SSHAT and FNYEAQ (reference sequence). Trimming shortened V by 3 bases and J by 6 bases, and 11 bases separated the two germline ends. This CDR3 contains 13 residues. CDR3 sequence: CASSFAGTQTQYF. The CDR3 nucleotides are TGTGCCAGCAGCTTCGCCGGTACTCAGACCCAGTACTTC.

This clone was recorded a few times. The CDR3, as DNA: TGTGCCAGCAGCTTCTATCAAACGGGACATACCCAAGAGACCCAGTACTTC. This gives the protein CASSFYQTGHTQETQYF. The rearrangement uses TRBV13 and TRBJ2-5, with D possibly matching TRBD1 (6 bases). Germline CDR1 and CDR2: PRHDT and FYEKMQ (reference sequence). V shed 3 bases and J shed 1 base, with 18 bases lying between them. This CDR3 comprises 17 residues.

This clone came up a few times. The rearrangement joins TRBV5-1 to TRBJ2-7; the D gene is possibly TRBD2 (6 bases). Per germline, CDR1 SGHRS and CDR2 YFSETQ. V lost 4 bases and J lost 0, with 14 bases in between. This CDR3 has 15 amino acids. CDR3 nucleotide sequence: TGCGCCAGCAGCCCTGCGGCGGGAAGCTCCTACGAGCAGTACTTC. Encoded protein: CASSPAAGSSYEQYF. Full variable domain (missing parts from reference TRBV5-1 and TRBJ2-7): KAGVTQTPRYLIKTRGQQVTLSCSPISGHRSVSWYQQTPGQGLQFLFEYFSETQRNKGNFPGRFSGRQFSNSRSEMNVSTLELGDSALYLCASSPAAGSSYEQYFGPGTRLTVT.

There are a few counts of this clone. The chain joins TRBV29-1 to TRBJ2-5, with 7 bases lining up with TRBD1. Losses at the gene ends were 6 bases for V and 1 base for J; bases not matched to a gene: 11. The germline gives CDR1 SQVTM, CDR2 ANQGSEA. The CDR3 totals 15 residues. CDR3 amino acids: CSVLTTGTAQETQYF. The CDR3 DNA is TGCAGCGTGCTAACCACCGGGACAGCCCAAGAGACCCAGTACTTC.

The gene calls are TRBV9 and TRBJ1-2; D ambiguous. Germline values: CDR1 SGDLS, CDR2 YYNGEE. Deletions cut 3 bases from V and 1 base from J, with 10 bases between. The CDR3 has 14 residues. Here the CDR3 DNA reads TGTGCCAGCAGCGCCGCAGAGTTTAACTATGGCTACACCTTC. Its protein product is CASSAAEFNYGYTF.

This sequence joins TRBV4-3 and TRBJ1-1; no clear D gene. The V end lost 0 bases, the J end lost 0 bases, and 11 bases lay between the germline ends. Germline V gene data show CDR1 as LGHNA and CDR2 as YSLEER. The CDR3 loop spans 16 amino acids. CDR3 loop: CASSQEGISVNTEAFF. CDR3 sequence (DNA): TGCGCCAGCAGCCAAGAAGGAATTTCGGTGAACACTGAAGCTTTCTTT.

This clone was picked up a small number of times. The chain has TRBV7-9 and TRBJ2-7, with TRBD1 matching over 7 bases. Per the germline V gene, CDR1 is SEHNR and CDR2 is FQNEAQ (reference sequence). The CDR3 contains 14 residues. V lost 1 base and J lost 3; bases outside the gene matches: 3. CDR3 in amino acids: CASSLEGQFYEQYF. The CDR3 bases are TGTGCCAGCAGCTTAGAGGGACAGTTCTACGAGCAGTACTTC.

V is TRBV9 and J is TRBJ2-3; possible D gene TRBD1, 6 bases. The V and J ends lost 3 bases and 1 base respectively, with 15 bases between them. The CDR3 is 16 residues long. CDR1 is SGDLS, CDR2 YYNGEE, per germline. The CDR3 loop is CASSALSGARTDTQYF. In DNA, the CDR3 is TGTGCCAGCAGCGCACTATCAGGGGCCCGCACAGATACGCAGTATTTT.

This chain links TRBV2 with TRBJ2-6, with no clear D. Trimming pared 0 bases from V and 4 bases from J, leaving 10 bases between. The CDR3 consists of 16 residues. Germline values: CDR1 SNHLY, CDR2 FYNNEI. The CDR3: CASSEAPGRGANVLTF. CDR3 nucleotides: TGTGCCAGCAGTGAAGCCCCGGGCAGGGGGGCCAACGTCCTGACTTTC. The full variable domain, completed using reference TRBV2 and TRBJ2-6, is EPEVTQTPSHQVTQMGQEVILRCVPISNHLYFYWYRQILGQKVEFLVSFYNNEISEKSEIFDDQFSVERPDGSNFTLKIRSTKLEDSAMYFCASSEAPGRGANVLTFGAGSRLTVL.